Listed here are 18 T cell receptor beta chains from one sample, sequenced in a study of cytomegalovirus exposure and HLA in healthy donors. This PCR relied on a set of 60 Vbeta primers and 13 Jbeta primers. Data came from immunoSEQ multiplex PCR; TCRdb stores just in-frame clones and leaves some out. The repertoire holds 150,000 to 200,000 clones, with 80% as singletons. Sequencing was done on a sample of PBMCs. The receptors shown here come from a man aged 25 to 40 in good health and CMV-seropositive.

DNA of the CDR3: TGTGCCTGGAGTGTACGGGGGATAACTGAAGCTTTCTTT. It encodes CAWSVRGITEAFF. This chain connects TRBV30 to TRBJ1-1, with D possibly being TRBD1 (5 bases). The CDR3 is 13 residues long. Germline V gene sequence: CDR1 GTSNPN, CDR2 SVGIG (reference sequence). The V and J ends lost 0 bases and 5 bases respectively, with 10 bases between them.

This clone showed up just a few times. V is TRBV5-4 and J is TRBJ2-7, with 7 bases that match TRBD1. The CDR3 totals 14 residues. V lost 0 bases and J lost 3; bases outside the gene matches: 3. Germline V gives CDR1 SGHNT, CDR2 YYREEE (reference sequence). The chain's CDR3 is CASSLGQGFYEQYF. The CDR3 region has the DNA TGTGCCAGCAGCTTGGGACAGGGATTCTACGAGCAGTACTTC.

This CDR3 reads CASSYSRGSPLHF. As DNA, the CDR3 is TGTGCCAGCAGTTACTCACGGGGTTCACCCCTCCACTTT. The V gene is TRBV6-5, the J gene TRBJ1-6; the D is unclear. CDR3 length: 13 residues. The V end was cut by 0 bases, the J end by 9 bases, with 6 bases between. Germline CDR1 reads MNHEY; CDR2 reads SVGAGI.

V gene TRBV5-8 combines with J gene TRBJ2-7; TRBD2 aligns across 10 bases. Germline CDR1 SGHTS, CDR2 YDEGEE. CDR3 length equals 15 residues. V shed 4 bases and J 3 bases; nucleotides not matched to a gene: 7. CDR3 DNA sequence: TGTGCCAGCAGCCGTGGGACTAGCGTTTACTACGAGCAGTACTTC. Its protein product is CASSRGTSVYYEQYF.

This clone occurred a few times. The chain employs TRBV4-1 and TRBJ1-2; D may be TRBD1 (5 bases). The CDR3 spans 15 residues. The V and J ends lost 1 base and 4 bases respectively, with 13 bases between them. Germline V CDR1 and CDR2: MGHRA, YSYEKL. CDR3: CASSQGQGALYGYTF. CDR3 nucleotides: TGCGCCAGCAGCCAAGGGCAAGGGGCCCTCTATGGCTACACCTTC.

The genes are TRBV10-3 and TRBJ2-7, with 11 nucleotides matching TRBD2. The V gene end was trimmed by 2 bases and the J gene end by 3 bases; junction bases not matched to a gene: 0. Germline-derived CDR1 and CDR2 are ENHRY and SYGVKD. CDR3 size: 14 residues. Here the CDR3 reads CAISETSGSYEQYF. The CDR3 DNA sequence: TGTGCCATCAGTGAGACTAGCGGGAGCTACGAGCAGTACTTC.

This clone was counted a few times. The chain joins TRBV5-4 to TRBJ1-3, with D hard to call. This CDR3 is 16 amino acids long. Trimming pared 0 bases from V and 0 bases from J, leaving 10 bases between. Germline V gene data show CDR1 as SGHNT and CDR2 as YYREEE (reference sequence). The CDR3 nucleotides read TGTGCCAGCAGCTTGGCCGGCGGGCCCTCTGGAAACACCATATATTTT. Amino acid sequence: CASSLAGGPSGNTIYF.

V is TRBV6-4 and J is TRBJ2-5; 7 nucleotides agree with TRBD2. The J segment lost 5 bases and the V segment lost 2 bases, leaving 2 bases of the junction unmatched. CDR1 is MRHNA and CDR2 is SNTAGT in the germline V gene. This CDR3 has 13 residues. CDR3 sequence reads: CASSDEGGETQYF. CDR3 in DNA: TGTGCCAGCAGTGACGAGGGAGGGGAGACCCAGTACTTC.

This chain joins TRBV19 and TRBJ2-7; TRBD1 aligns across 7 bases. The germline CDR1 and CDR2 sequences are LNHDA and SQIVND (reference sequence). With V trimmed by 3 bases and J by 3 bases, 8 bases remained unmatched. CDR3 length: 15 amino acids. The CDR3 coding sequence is TGTGCCAGTAGTATGGGACAGAATAGGGTCTACGAGCAGTACTTC. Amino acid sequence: CASSMGQNRVYEQYF.

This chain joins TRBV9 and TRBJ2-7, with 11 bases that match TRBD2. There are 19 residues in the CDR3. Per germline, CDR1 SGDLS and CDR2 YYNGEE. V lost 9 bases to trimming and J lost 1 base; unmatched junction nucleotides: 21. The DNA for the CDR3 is TGTGCCACCCGCGACCCCCTGGCGACCCCTAGCGGGAGGTCCTACGAGCAGTACTTC. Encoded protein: CATRDPLATPSGRSYEQYF.

CDR3 DNA sequence: TGTGCCAGTAGTATGAAGGCTAGCGGGGGGTTATTAAGCTCCTACAATGAGCAGTTCTTC. Translating gives CASSMKASGGLLSSYNEQFF. This chain connects TRBV19 to TRBJ2-1; 11 positions match TRBD2. Germline trimming cut 3 bases from V and 0 bases from J; bases unmatched to any gene: 13. This CDR3 contains 20 residues. CDR1 is LNHDA and CDR2 is SQIVND in the germline V gene (reference sequence).

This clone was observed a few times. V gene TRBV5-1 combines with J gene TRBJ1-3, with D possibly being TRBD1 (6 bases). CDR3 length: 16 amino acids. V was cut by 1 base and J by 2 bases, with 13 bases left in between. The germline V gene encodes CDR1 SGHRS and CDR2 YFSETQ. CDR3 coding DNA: TGCGCCAGCAGCTTGACCAGGGGCACGGCTGGAAACACCATATATTTT. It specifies CASSLTRGTAGNTIYF. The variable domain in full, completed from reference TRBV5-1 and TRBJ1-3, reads KAGVTQTPRYLIKTRGQQVTLSCSPISGHRSVSWYQQTPGQGLQFLFEYFSETQRNKGNFPGRFSGRQFSNSRSEMNVSTLELGDSALYLCASSLTRGTAGNTIYFGEGSWLTVV.

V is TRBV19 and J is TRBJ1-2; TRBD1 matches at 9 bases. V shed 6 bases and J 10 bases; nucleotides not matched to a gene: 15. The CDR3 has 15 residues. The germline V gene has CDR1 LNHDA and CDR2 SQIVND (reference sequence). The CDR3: CASSQLQGAPGAYTF. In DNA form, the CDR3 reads TGTGCCAGTAGCCAACTACAGGGGGCTCCTGGGGCCTACACCTTC.

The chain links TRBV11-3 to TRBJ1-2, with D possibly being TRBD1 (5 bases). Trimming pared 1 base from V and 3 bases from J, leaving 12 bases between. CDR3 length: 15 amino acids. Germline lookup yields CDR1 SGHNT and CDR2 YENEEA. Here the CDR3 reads CASSLVGQGHYGYTF. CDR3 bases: TGTGCCAGCAGCTTAGTAGGGCAGGGCCACTATGGCTACACCTTC. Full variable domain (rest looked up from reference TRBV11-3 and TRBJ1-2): EAGVVQSPRYKIIEKKQPVAFWCNPISGHNTLYWYLQNLGQGPELLIRYENEEAVDDSQLPKDRFSAERLKGVDSTLKIQPAELGDSAVYLCASSLVGQGHYGYTFGSGTRLTVV.

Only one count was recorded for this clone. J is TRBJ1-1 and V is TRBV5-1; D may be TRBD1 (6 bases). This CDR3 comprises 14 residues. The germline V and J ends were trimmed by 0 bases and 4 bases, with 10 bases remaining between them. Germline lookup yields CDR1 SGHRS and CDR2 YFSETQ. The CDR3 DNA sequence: TGCGCCAGCAGCTTGGCCGTCAGGGGCACTGAAGCTTTCTTT. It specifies CASSLAVRGTEAFF. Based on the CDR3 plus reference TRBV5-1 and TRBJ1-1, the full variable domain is KAGVTQTPRYLIKTRGQQVTLSCSPISGHRSVSWYQQTPGQGLQFLFEYFSETQRNKGNFPGRFSGRQFSNSRSEMNVSTLELGDSALYLCASSLAVRGTEAFFGQGTRLTVV.

CDR3 nucleotides: TGTGCCAGTAGTAAACTAGCGGGAGGGACAAACGAGCAGTACTTC. It yields the protein CASSKLAGGTNEQYF. This sequence joins TRBV19 and TRBJ2-7; TRBD2 aligns across 13 bases. This CDR3 contains 15 residues. Germline V gives CDR1 LNHDA, CDR2 SQIVND (reference sequence). With V trimmed by 4 bases and J by 5 bases, 5 bases remained unmatched.

In nucleotides, the CDR3 is TGTGCCGGGACTTCCCAAGAGACCCAGTACTTC. Protein: CAGTSQETQYF. The gene calls are TRBV30 and TRBJ2-5; D might be TRBD2 (6 bases). V shed 8 bases and J shed 1 base, with 8 bases lying between them. The CDR3 consists of 11 residues. Germline V lookup: CDR1 GTSNPN, CDR2 SVGIG (reference sequence).

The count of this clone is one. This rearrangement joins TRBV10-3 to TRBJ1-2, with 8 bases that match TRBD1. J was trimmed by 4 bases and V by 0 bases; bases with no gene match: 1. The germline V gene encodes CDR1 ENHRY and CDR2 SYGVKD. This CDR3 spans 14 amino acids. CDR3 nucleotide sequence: TGTGCCATCAGTGAGTCCGGGACAGGCTATGGCTACACCTTC. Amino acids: CAISESGTGYGYTF.